The 15 T cell receptor beta chains below come from one sample, sequenced in a study of blood T cell repertoires in COVID-19. TCRdb keeps only in-frame clones here, not all; method: immunoSEQ multiplex PCR. The sample has 250,000 or so clones; roughly 91% are singletons. Material for sequencing was PBMCs or T cells enriched from blood (not recorded which). The receptors were gathered from a middle-aged man who had recovered from COVID-19.

The V call is TRBV28, the J call TRBJ1-4, with 9 bases aligning to TRBD1. CDR1 and CDR2 (germline): MDHEN, SYDVKM. Germline trimming cut 6 bases from V and 6 bases from J; bases unmatched to any gene: 11. There are 16 residues in the CDR3. The CDR3 region is CASSPLGRTGDEKLFF. CDR3 DNA: TGTGCCAGCAGCCCTCTGGGTCGGACAGGGGATGAAAAACTGTTTTTT.

The chain's CDR3 is CASSLGGGRTDTQYF. The CDR3 DNA is TGTGCCAGCAGCTTAGGTGGGGGCCGTACAGATACGCAGTATTTT. The chain has TRBV11-3 and TRBJ2-3; D perhaps matches TRBD1 (6 bases). Trimming removed 1 base at V and 3 bases at J, with 11 bases between. Per the germline V gene, CDR1 is SGHNT and CDR2 is YENEEA. This CDR3 contains 15 residues.

J is TRBJ1-1 and V is TRBV27; D possibly corresponds to TRBD1 (5 bases). Per the germline V gene, CDR1 is MNHEY and CDR2 is SMNVEV (reference sequence). V dropped 3 bases and J dropped 1 base, with 6 bases sitting between them. The CDR3 contains 13 residues. The CDR3 DNA sequence: TGTGCCAGCAGTTTGGGGGGGAACACTGAAGCTTTCTTT. Encoded protein: CASSLGGNTEAFF.

V gene TRBV19 combines with J gene TRBJ2-3; 10 nucleotides line up with TRBD2. CDR1 and CDR2 (germline): LNHDA, SQIVND (reference sequence). This CDR3 is 17 amino acids long. Trimming took 1 base from V and 4 from J; bases not matched to a gene: 8. For the CDR3, the DNA is TGTGCCAGTAGTATAGGAAAGCGGGGGGGCGCCCCAGATACGCAGTATTTT. Protein sequence: CASSIGKRGGAPDTQYF. Full variable domain (outside the CDR3, taken from reference TRBV19 and TRBJ2-3): DGGITQSPKYLFRKEGQNVTLSCEQNLNHDAMYWYRQDPGQGLRLIYYSQIVNDFQKGDIAEGYSVSREKKESFPLTVTSAQKNPTAFYLCASSIGKRGGAPDTQYFGPGTRLTVL.

The chain employs TRBV11-2 and TRBJ2-3; the match to TRBD2 covers 9 bases. The germline CDR1 and CDR2 sequences are SGHAT and FQNNGV. V trimming: 4 bases; J trimming: 3 bases; junction bases outside the gene matches: 14. The CDR3 has 18 residues. The CDR3 nucleotides read TGTGCCAGCAGCTCAATTATGGGCGGGAGGGCCATTACAGATACGCAGTATTTT. As protein: CASSSIMGGRAITDTQYF.

The chain carries TRBV14 and TRBJ2-3; D gene ambiguous. Germline loops: CDR1 SGHDN, CDR2 FVKESK. Between the trimmed V and J ends, which lost 0 bases and 6 bases, there was a span of 10 bases. The CDR3 sequence is 14 residues long. The CDR3 is CASSQDPEWDTQYF. The CDR3 DNA is TGTGCCAGCAGCCAAGATCCTGAGTGGGATACGCAGTATTTT.

V is TRBV11-2 and J is TRBJ2-5, with D hard to call. Trimming stripped 1 base from V and 4 bases from J, with 7 bases between. The CDR3 loop spans 13 amino acids. The germline V gene encodes CDR1 SGHAT and CDR2 FQNNGV. The CDR3 region is CASSLVSLETQYF. CDR3 in DNA: TGTGCCAGCAGCTTAGTATCACTAGAGACCCAGTACTTC.

The V call is TRBV6-6, the J call TRBJ2-5; 7 bases are a match to TRBD1. CDR1 and CDR2 (germline): MNHNY, SVGAGI (reference sequence). CDR3 length: 15 residues. V lost 2 bases to trimming and J lost 2 bases; unmatched junction nucleotides: 5. CDR3 sequence: CASSYGTAAQETQYF. CDR3 bases: TGTGCCAGCAGTTACGGGACAGCTGCTCAAGAGACCCAGTACTTC.

The V gene is TRBV14, the J gene TRBJ2-2; 13 nucleotides align to TRBD2. CDR1 is SGHDN, CDR2 FVKESK, per germline. CDR3 size: 19 residues. The V gene end was trimmed by 3 bases and the J gene end by 7 bases; junction bases not matched to a gene: 14. In nucleotides, the CDR3 is TGTGCCAGCAGCCACCTCCCCGCTACTAGCGGGAGGGCCCGCGGGGAGCTGTTTTTT. Translated, it gives CASSHLPATSGRARGELFF.

The chain couples TRBV7-3 to TRBJ2-2; the D is unclear. Germline lookup yields CDR1 SGHTA and CDR2 FQGTGA. The CDR3 is 14 residues long. V lost 3 bases and J 3 bases, leaving 8 bases between the germline ends. CDR3 protein: CASSFQAYTGELFF. The DNA of the CDR3 is TGTGCCAGCAGCTTCCAGGCCTACACCGGGGAGCTGTTTTTT.

The V gene is TRBV6-4, the J gene TRBJ2-4, with 13 bases aligning to TRBD2. Germline V gives CDR1 MRHNA, CDR2 SNTAGT. This CDR3 is built from 19 residues. J gave up 1 base and V 6 bases, and 12 bases lay outside the gene matches. As DNA, the CDR3 is TGTGCCAGCAGGGACCTACTAGCGGGAGGGCCGTGGGCCAAAAACATTCAGTACTTC. Translating gives CASRDLLAGGPWAKNIQYF.

V is TRBV4-2 and J is TRBJ2-7, with a possible D match to TRBD2 (6 bases). CDR1 is LGHNA, CDR2 YNFKEQ, per germline. CDR3 length: 13 residues. V dropped 0 bases and J dropped 6 bases, with 9 bases sitting between them. Written as DNA, the CDR3 is TGTGCCAGCAGCCAAGAATGGAGGGTCGAGCAGTACTTC. Translated, it gives CASSQEWRVEQYF.

V usage is TRBV7-9 and J usage is TRBJ2-3, with 10 bases aligning to TRBD1. From germline, CDR1 is SEHNR and CDR2 FQNEAQ (reference sequence). J gave up 0 bases and V 7 bases, and 7 bases lay outside the gene matches. The CDR3 spans 16 residues. The CDR3 DNA follows: TGTGCCAGCAACCGAAGGGACAGGGGAAGCACAGATACGCAGTATTTT. Its translation: CASNRRDRGSTDTQYF. Using reference TRBV7-9 and TRBJ2-3 for the parts outside the CDR3, the full variable domain is DTGVSQNPRHKITKRGQNVTFRCDPISEHNRLYWYRQTLGQGPEFLTYFQNEAQLEKSRLLSDRFSAERPKGSFSTLEIQRTEQGDSAMYLCASNRRDRGSTDTQYFGPGTRLTVL.

This chain uses TRBV11-2 with TRBJ1-2; TRBD1 might be the D (6 bases). Trimming shortened V by 1 base and J by 2 bases, and 8 bases separated the two germline ends. The CDR3 length is 14 residues. Germline V lookup: CDR1 SGHAT, CDR2 FQNNGV. CDR3 sequence (DNA): TGTGCCAGCAGCTTAGGGGGGCAAAACTATGGCTACACCTTC. It yields the protein CASSLGGQNYGYTF.

V and J are TRBV5-4 and TRBJ1-1; D may be TRBD1 (6 bases). This CDR3 has 14 residues. Trimming left V 4 bases short and J 8 bases short, with 18 bases between. CDR1 SGHNT and CDR2 YYREEE come from the germline V gene (reference sequence). CDR3 bases: TGTGCCAGCAGCCGTTCTCACGGGACATACGAAGCTTTCTTT. As protein: CASSRSHGTYEAFF.